The clone carrying this T cell receptor (beta chain) was seen a single time. Noted time point: sample taken at primary tumor resection. The authors sequenced whole RNA from tumor, nontumor lung or frozen PBMC without sorting. Around 68 TRACERx patients with early, untreated non-small cell lung cancer donated samples. The CDR3 spans 12 residues. Per germline, CDR1 WNHNN and CDR2 SYGVQD (reference sequence). Trimming pared 9 bases from V and 5 bases from J, leaving 11 bases between. TCR cDNA molecules each carried a unique molecular identifier. Each CDR3 protein is one row after TCRdb ran MiXCR on the 5' RACE reads. The sample lists 3,000 to 4,500 distinct CDR3 sequences; about 30% were seen once. This record belongs to a study of spatial heterogeneity in lung cancer. Study-level information: The count of detected beta-chain sequences consistently exceeded that of alpha-chain sequences. Mean representation of each unique TCR and UMI combination in the raw reads exceeded 9.5 occurrences.

The source material was normal lung tissue next to the tumor, sampled at surgery. This clonotype was obtained from a male donor with early-stage non-small cell lung cancer. The gene calls are TRBV10-1 and TRBJ1-5, with a weak D call TRBD1 (5 bases). The CDR3 sequence: CARGGSYQPQHF. CDR3 nucleotides: TGCGCCAGGGGGGGTTCTTATCAGCCCCAGCATTTT.